The present TCR beta chain was sequenced within a study of cytomegalovirus exposure and HLA in healthy donors. About the research overall: Sequencing of 150 million to 200 million T cells in an earlier analysis found 95 million to 120 million unique TCR beta sequences.

PCR was performed using 60 Vbeta and 13 Jbeta primers. TCRdb keeps only in-frame clones here, not all; method: immunoSEQ multiplex PCR. This table has around 100,000 clones, roughly 70% appearing once. CDR1 SGHNT and CDR2 YENEEA come from the germline V gene. V shed 1 base and J shed 6 bases, with 10 bases lying between them. The length of the CDR3 is 13 residues. Source material: PBMCs. The V and J genes are TRBV11-3 and TRBJ2-7, with D perhaps TRBD2 (6 bases). This receptor was obtained from a man aged 35 to 55 in good health and CMV-seropositive. CDR3 DNA sequence: TGTGCCAGCAGCTTAGTTGCCGGGAGCGAGCAGTACTTC. Its translation: CASSLVAGSEQYF.